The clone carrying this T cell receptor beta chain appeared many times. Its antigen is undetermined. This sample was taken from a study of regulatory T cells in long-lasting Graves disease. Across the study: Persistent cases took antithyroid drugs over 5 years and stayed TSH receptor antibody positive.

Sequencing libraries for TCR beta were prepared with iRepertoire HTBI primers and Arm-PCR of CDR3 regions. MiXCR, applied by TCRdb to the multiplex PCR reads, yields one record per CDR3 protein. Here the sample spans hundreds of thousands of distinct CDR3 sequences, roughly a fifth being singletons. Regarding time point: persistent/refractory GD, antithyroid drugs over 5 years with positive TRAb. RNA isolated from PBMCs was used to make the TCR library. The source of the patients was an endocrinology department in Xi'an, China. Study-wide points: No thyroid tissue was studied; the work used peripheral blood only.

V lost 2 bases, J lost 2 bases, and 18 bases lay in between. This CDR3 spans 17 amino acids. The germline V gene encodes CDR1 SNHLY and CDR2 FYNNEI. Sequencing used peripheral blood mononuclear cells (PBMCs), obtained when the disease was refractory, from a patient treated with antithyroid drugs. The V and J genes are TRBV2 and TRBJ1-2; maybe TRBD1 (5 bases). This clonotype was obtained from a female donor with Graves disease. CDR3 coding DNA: TGTGCCAGCAGTGAATCGGTTGGAGGGGATTTAAACTATGGCTACACCTTC. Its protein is CASSESVGGDLNYGYTF.